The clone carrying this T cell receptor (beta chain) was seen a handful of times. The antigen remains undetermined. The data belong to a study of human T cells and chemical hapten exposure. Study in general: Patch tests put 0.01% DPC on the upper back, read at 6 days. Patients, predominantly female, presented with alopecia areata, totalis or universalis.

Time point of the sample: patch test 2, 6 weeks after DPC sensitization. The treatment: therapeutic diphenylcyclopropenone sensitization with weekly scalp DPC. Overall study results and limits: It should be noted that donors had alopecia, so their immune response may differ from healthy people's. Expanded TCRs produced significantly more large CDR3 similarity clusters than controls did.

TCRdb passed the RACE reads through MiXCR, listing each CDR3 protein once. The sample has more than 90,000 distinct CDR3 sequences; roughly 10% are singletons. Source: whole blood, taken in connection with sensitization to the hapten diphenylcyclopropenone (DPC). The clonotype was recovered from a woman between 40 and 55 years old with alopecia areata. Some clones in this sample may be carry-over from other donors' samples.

The CDR3 region is CASSEDRNTGGYTF. The CDR3 region has the DNA TGTGCCAGCAGTGAAGACAGGAACACTGGTGGCTACACCTTC. The rearrangement uses TRBV2 and TRBJ1-2; maybe TRBD1 (5 bases). From germline, CDR1 is SNHLY and CDR2 FYNNEI. Trimming pared 1 base from V and 7 bases from J, leaving 13 bases between. The CDR3 covers 14 residues.